Here is one TCR beta chain with its context. The antigen this receptor binds is unknown. Base-call qualities are not available, and no considerably larger clone is one nucleotide away. V is clipped by 4 bases and J by 5 bases, and the sequence between their germline boundaries is 19 bases long. The germline V gene encodes CDR1 SGHVS and CDR2 FQNEAQ. The CDR3 holds 16 amino acids from the cysteine to the phenylalanine. Solely the CDR3 DNA is kept, with 48 bases framed from the first base. The data derive from a study of CD8 T cells in ankylosing spondylitis (dated by TCRdb to the late 2010s). With regard to the full study: To find TCR variants linked to disease, the study profiled T cell receptor beta repertoires in ankylosing spondylitis patients and healthy donors. In total, the full study cohort was made up of roughly 100 healthy donors and 25 or so ankylosing spondylitis patients. Peripheral blood samples were taken, and synovial fluid was additionally collected from ankylosing spondylitis patients.

Sequencing was performed on an Illumina HiSeq 2500. TCR beta libraries were prepared by quantitative 5'-RACE with molecular barcodes. The published analysis was carried out like this. A new computational method based on a probabilistic model of VDJ rearrangement was used to identify disease-linked TCR variants. TCRdb ran its own pipeline on the public reads, namely fastp trimming at Q25 and MiXCR clone calling, and kept in-frame beta chains. Rows with one shared CDR3 protein collapse into an entry with the most common genes and DNA. TCRdb, not the authors, supplied the V and J calls. Counted in this sample were roughly 180,000 distinct CDR3 sequences; around a tenth of them appeared once. The ten largest clones capture about 16% of the sample. Results and caveats for the whole study, not just this receptor: Some motif variants were previously reported in synovial fluid and blood of reactive arthritis patients, suggesting common disease-initiation mechanisms. Blood from ankylosing spondylitis patients appeared to be characterized by a TCR beta motif made up of about 8 highly homologous amino acid variants. The disease-linked clones showed a CD8+ phenotype and occurred at relatively low frequencies in peripheral blood. The disease-linked clones were reported as significantly enriched in matched synovial fluid samples from ankylosing spondylitis patients.

Specimen: blood, either unsorted or a sorted T cell fraction (not recorded which). The sequence derives from a female donor with ankylosing spondylitis or in good health (not recorded which). The sequence links TRBV7-8 to TRBJ2-3; TRBD2 could be the D gene, as 8 bases match. In nucleotide form, the sequence is TGTGCCAGCAGCTGGTCGGGGGACAGCGGGAGAGATACGCAGTATTTT. This is translated as CASSWSGDSGRDTQYF.